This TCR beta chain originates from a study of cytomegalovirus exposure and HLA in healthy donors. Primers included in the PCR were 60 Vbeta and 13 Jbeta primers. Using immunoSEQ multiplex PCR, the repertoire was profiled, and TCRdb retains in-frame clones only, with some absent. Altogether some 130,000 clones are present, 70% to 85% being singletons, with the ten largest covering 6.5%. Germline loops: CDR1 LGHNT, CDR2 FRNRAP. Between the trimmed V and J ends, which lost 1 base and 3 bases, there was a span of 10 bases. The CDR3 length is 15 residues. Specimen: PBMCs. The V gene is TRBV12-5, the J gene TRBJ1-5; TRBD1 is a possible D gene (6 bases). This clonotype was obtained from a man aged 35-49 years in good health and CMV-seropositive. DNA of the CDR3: TGTGCTAGTGGTTTGGACAAGGGGGACAATCAGCCCCAGCATTTT. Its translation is CASGLDKGDNQPQHF.